This T cell receptor (beta chain) emerged from a study of blood T cell repertoires in COVID-19. Profiled with immunoSEQ multiplex PCR; TCRdb holds only in-frame clones, not every one. The sample contains approximately 230,000 clones, nearly 90% of which appear only once. This sequence originates from a woman in her forties who had recovered from COVID-19. The sample was peripheral blood.

This CDR3 is CASSFQDSPTTDTQYF. In DNA, the CDR3 is TGTGCCAGCAGCTTTCAGGACAGTCCTACCACAGATACGCAGTATTTT. The chain has TRBV3-1 (or the pseudogene TRBV3-2) and TRBJ2-3, with D perhaps matching TRBD1 (6 bases). V shed 5 bases and J shed 2 bases, with 17 bases lying between them. Germline V lookup: CDR1 LGHDT, CDR2 YNNKEL (reference sequence). The CDR3 consists of 16 residues.